This is a list of T cell receptor beta chains from one sample in a study of CD8+ T cells in alopecia areata. Assay used: immunoSEQ multiplex PCR; TCRdb lists only in-frame clones, some missing. The sample lists 170,000 or so clones, roughly 61% seen once, with over 10% in the top ten. This specimen was CD8+ T cells sorted from blood, taken at week 24, from a patient treated with tofacitinib. These receptors were obtained from a human donor with alopecia areata. Both conserved end residues are part of each CDR3. Each record gives: V gene, clone size, D gene, J gene, CDR3 protein, CDR3 DNA. D genes are given only for firm matches. Clone size is not always given. Where it is, it says once, few, many or a class for expanded clones.

>TRBV15|few|TRBD1|TRBJ1-5
CATSSDRGHFKGNQPQHF
TGTGCCACCAGCAGCGACAGGGGCCATTTTAAGGGCAATCAGCCCCAGCATTTT
>TRBV15|NA|NA|TRBJ2-1
CATSKRGASDEQFF
TGTGCCACCAGTAAGAGAGGAGCCTCGGATGAGCAGTTCTTC
>TRBV10-3|NA|NA|TRBJ2-4
CAISESRTSAKNIQYF
TGTGCCATCAGTGAGTCGCGGACATCAGCCAAAAACATTCAGTACTTC
>TRBV7-9|once|NA|TRBJ2-5
CASSPGGTSETQYF
TGTGCCAGCAGCCCCGGAGGGACGTCCGAGACCCAGTACTTC
>TRBV30|NA|NA|TRBJ1-2
CAWLTVNYGYTF
TGTGCCTGGTTGACGGTTAACTATGGCTACACCTTC
>TRBV27|NA|TRBD1|TRBJ1-4
CASSTSRGKLFF
TGTGCCAGCAGTACCTCCAGGGGGAAACTGTTTTTT
>TRBV13|NA|TRBD1|TRBJ1-6
CASSPGQGASLLHF
TGTGCCAGCAGCCCCGGACAGGGGGCCAGTCTCCTCCACTTT
>TRBV20-1|NA|NA|TRBJ1-2
CSVGGGYTF
TGCAGTGTTGGGGGTGGCTACACCTTC
>TRBV2|few|NA|TRBJ1-5
CASRERDGYQPQHF
TGTGCCAGCAGGGAGAGGGACGGTTATCAGCCCCAGCATTTT
>TRBV29-1|NA|NA|TRBJ1-2
CSAGPGRDYGYTF
TGCAGCGCCGGACCCGGCAGGGACTATGGCTACACCTTC
>TRBV23-1|NA|NA|TRBJ2-3
CASSQTVDTQYF
TGCGCCAGCAGTCAAACCGTGGATACGCAGTATTTT
>TRBV7-9|NA|NA|TRBJ1-6
CASSLQTTNSPLHF
TGTGCCAGCAGCTTACAGACTACCAATTCACCCCTCCACTTT
>TRBV11-2|few|NA|TRBJ2-5
CASSLGDRSGISRETQYF
TGTGCCAGCAGCTTAGGTGATCGTTCCGGGATTTCGCGAGAGACCCAGTACTTC
>TRBV7-9|few|TRBD1|TRBJ1-2
CASSFGTGDGYTF
TGTGCCAGCAGCTTCGGGACAGGGGATGGCTACACCTTC
>TRBV11-2|NA|TRBD2|TRBJ2-3
CASSDRLGLAGGQQDTQYF
TGTGCCAGCAGCGACAGATTGGGGCTAGCGGGGGGGCAGCAAGATACGCAGTATTTT
>TRBV4-1|once|NA|TRBJ1-1
CASSLRGDPNTEAFF
TGCGCCAGCAGCCTCCGGGGGGATCCTAATACTGAAGCTTTCTTT
>TRBV27|NA|NA|TRBJ2-7
CASSARVTYEQYF
TGTGCCAGCAGTGCCAGGGTAACCTACGAGCAGTACTTC